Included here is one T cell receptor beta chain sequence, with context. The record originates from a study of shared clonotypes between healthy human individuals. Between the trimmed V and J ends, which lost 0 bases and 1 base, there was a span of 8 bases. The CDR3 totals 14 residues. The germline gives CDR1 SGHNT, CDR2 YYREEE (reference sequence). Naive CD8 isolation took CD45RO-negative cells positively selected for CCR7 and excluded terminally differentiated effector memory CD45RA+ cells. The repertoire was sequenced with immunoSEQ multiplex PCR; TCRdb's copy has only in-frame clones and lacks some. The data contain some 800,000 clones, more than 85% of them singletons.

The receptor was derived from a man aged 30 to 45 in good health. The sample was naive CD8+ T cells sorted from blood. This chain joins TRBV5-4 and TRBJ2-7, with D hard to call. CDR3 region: CASSLEVGSYEQYF. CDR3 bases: TGTGCCAGCAGCTTGGAGGTCGGATCCTACGAGCAGTACTTC.